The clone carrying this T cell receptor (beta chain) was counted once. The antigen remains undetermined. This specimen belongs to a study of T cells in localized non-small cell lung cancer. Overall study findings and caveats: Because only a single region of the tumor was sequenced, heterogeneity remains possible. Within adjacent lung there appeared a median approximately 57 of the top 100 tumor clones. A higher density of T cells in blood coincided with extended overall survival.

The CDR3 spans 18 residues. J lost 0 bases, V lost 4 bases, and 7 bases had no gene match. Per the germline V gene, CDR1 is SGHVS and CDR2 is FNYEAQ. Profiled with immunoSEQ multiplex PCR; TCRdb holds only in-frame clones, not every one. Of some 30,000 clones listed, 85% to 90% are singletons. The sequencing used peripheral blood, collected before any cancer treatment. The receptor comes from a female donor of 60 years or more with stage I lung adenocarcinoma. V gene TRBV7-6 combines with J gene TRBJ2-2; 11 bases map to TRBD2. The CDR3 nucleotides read TGTGCCAGCAGCTATACTAGCGGGAGAGCTGCGAACACCGGGGAGCTGTTTTTT. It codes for CASSYTSGRAANTGELFF.